A single sample gave rise to the 26 T cell receptor beta chains below, sequenced in a study of blood T cells in healthy people across ages. A J-beta primer mix and a sample-barcoded 5' primer were used in a second PCR of roughly 6 to 11 cycles. MiXCR was run by TCRdb on the 5' RACE reads, yielding one entry per CDR3 protein. The profile shows fewer than 800,000 distinct CDR3 sequences, 25% of them singletons. This sample was also put to use in a study of T cells of mothers and their children.

Sample: blood. The receptors derive from a boy aged 10-17 years in good health.

The chain combines TRBV18 with TRBJ1-4; TRBD1 might be the D (5 bases). CDR1 KGHSH and CDR2 LQKENI come from the germline V gene. The CDR3 consists of 16 residues. Trimming pared 0 bases from V and 7 bases from J, leaving 15 bases between. As DNA, the CDR3 is TGTGCCAGCTCACCACCGATTCAGGGTATTGGTGAAAAACTGTTTTTT. As protein: CASSPPIQGIGEKLFF.

This clonotype has a handful of counts. This chain joins TRBV4-2 and TRBJ2-7; D may correspond to TRBD1 or TRBD2 (5 bases each). The germline V and J ends were trimmed by 4 bases and 2 bases, with 18 bases remaining between them. CDR3 length equals 16 residues. Germline V gene sequence: CDR1 LGHNA, CDR2 YNFKEQ. Written as DNA, the CDR3 is TGTGCCAGCAGCCTAGTAGGGGAAGGGAGTACCTACGAGCAGTACTTC. Protein sequence: CASSLVGEGSTYEQYF.

This chain uses TRBV6-6 with TRBJ1-2; 8 bases line up with TRBD1. Germline V CDR1 and CDR2: MNHNY, SVGAGI (reference sequence). CDR3 size: 16 residues. Unmatched junction bases numbered 9, after V lost 0 bases and J lost 6 bases. Here the CDR3 reads CASSYSDRARGDGYTF. For the CDR3, the DNA is TGTGCCAGCAGTTACTCGGACAGGGCTAGAGGGGATGGCTACACCTTC.

This clonotype was counted only a few times. This chain uses TRBV7-2 with TRBJ2-3; D is unclear. This CDR3 is 14 amino acids long. Germline V gene sequence: CDR1 SGHTA, CDR2 FQGNSA. Trimming shortened V by 5 bases and J by 2 bases, and 11 bases separated the two germline ends. CDR3 sequence (DNA): TGTGCCAGCAGCCCCATGGCGACCACAGATACGCAGTATTTT. Translated, it gives CASSPMATTDTQYF.

The chain uses TRBV7-3 and TRBJ2-3; 12 bases are a match to TRBD1. Germline values: CDR1 SGHTA, CDR2 FQGTGA. This CDR3 comprises 16 residues. Trimming cost V 5 bases and J 5 bases; bases outside gene matches: 8. CDR3 bases: TGTGCCAGCAGCCCCCGGGACAGGGGGCACGAAGATACGCAGTATTTT. Translation gives CASSPRDRGHEDTQYF.

This rearrangement joins TRBV29-1 to TRBJ2-1, with 11 bases fitting TRBD2. The CDR3 consists of 16 residues. Germline V lookup: CDR1 SQVTM, CDR2 ANQGSEA. V lost 0 bases and J lost 4; bases outside the gene matches: 5. The CDR3 sequence: CSVEDLTSGSYNEQFF. The CDR3 region has the DNA TGCAGCGTTGAAGATCTTACTAGCGGGAGTTACAATGAGCAGTTCTTC.

With regard to this clonotype: The junction departs from germline at one end; a sequencing error may be responsible. The chain has TRBV13 and TRBJ1-5; D may be TRBD1 (5 bases). Germline values: CDR1 PRHDT, CDR2 FYEKMQ (reference sequence). This CDR3 contains 15 residues. The CDR3 region is CASSLGRQGGQAQHF. CDR3 bases: TGTGCCAGCAGCTTAGGCCGGCAGGGTGGTCAGGCCCAGCATTTT.

This clonotype was detected a few times. The chain has TRBV12-3 or TRBV12-4 and TRBJ1-1; no clear D gene. Between the trimmed V and J ends, which lost 8 bases and 3 bases, there was a span of 13 bases. The CDR3 has 13 amino acids. The CDR3 bases are TGTGCCAGCGTAGGAGGCGGCGACACTGAAGCTTTCTTT. Translating gives CASVGGGDTEAFF.

This clonotype was seen more than once but under ten times. The chain carries TRBV27 and TRBJ1-1; TRBD1 aligns across 10 bases. The CDR3 is 15 residues long. V gave up 5 bases and J gave up 3 bases; unmatched junction bases: 6. Germline V gene lookup returns CDR1 MNHEY and CDR2 SMNVEV (reference sequence). The CDR3 spells CASSLSGTGDTEAFF. CDR3 DNA sequence: TGTGCCAGCAGTCTCTCCGGGACAGGGGACACTGAAGCTTTCTTT.

This chain connects TRBV28 to TRBJ1-2; 7 nucleotides match TRBD1. Looked up from germline, CDR1 is MDHEN and CDR2 is SYDVKM. V trimming: 5 bases; J trimming: 1 base; junction bases outside the gene matches: 7. There are 15 residues in the CDR3. CDR3 loop: CASSAQGGLNYGYTF. CDR3 bases: TGTGCCAGCAGTGCTCAGGGGGGACTTAACTATGGCTACACCTTC.

This clonotype was observed a few times. This chain uses TRBV6-2 or TRBV6-3 with TRBJ2-2; the D is unclear. There are 14 residues in the CDR3. CDR1 is MNHEY and CDR2 is SVGEGT in the germline V gene. Trimming shortened V by 10 bases and J by 3 bases, and 15 bases separated the two germline ends. The CDR3 DNA follows: TGTGCCACCGACCTGAGCCGCGACACCGGGGAGCTGTTTTTT. Residues: CATDLSRDTGELFF.

This chain joins TRBV21-1 and TRBJ2-6. TRBV21-1 is a documented pseudogene. CDR3 length equals 14 residues. In DNA form, the CDR3 reads TGTGCCAGTGACCGATCGGCTGGGGCCAACGTCCTGACTTTC. Residues: CASDRSAGANVLTF.

This clonotype was observed a handful of times. The CDR3 spells CSVVGEDGVGYTF. CDR3 in DNA: TGCAGCGTTGTCGGGGAGGACGGAGTTGGCTACACCTTC. V usage is TRBV29-1 and J usage is TRBJ1-2; no firm D call. The CDR3 has 13 amino acids. The germline CDR1 and CDR2 sequences are SQVTM and ANQGSEA. The V end lost 4 bases, the J end lost 7 bases, and 16 bases lay between the germline ends.

This clonotype has just a few counts. This sequence joins TRBV7-9 and TRBJ2-5, with D uncertain. Germline-derived CDR1 and CDR2 are SEHNR and FQNEAQ (reference sequence). The V end lost 1 base, the J end lost 1 base, and 10 bases lay between the germline ends. CDR3 length equals 15 residues. This CDR3 is CASSLERTFQETQYF. The CDR3, as DNA: TGTGCCAGCAGCTTAGAGCGCACCTTCCAAGAGACCCAGTACTTC.

The chain links TRBV10-3 to TRBJ2-7; 7 bases line up with TRBD1. CDR1 is ENHRY and CDR2 is SYGVKD in the germline V gene. The CDR3 is 15 amino acids. Trimming removed 6 bases from V and 1 base from J; junction bases left unmatched: 9. The CDR3: CAISLTGQRSYEQYF. CDR3 DNA sequence: TGTGCCATCAGCTTAACGGGACAGCGATCCTACGAGCAGTACTTC.

The V and J genes are TRBV20-1 and TRBJ2-5, with D maybe TRBD1 (6 bases). TRBJ2-7 matches the DNA end more closely, so the J call is doubtful. This CDR3 comprises 15 residues. Germline V gene sequence: CDR1 DFQATT, CDR2 SNEGSKA (reference sequence). CDR3 sequence reads: CSARDQGGESYEQYF. CDR3 DNA sequence: TGCAGTGCTAGAGATCAAGGGGGTGAGTCCTACGAGCAGTACTTC.

This rearrangement joins TRBV20-1 to TRBJ2-6, with TRBD1 matching over 11 bases. J was trimmed by 4 bases and V by 4 bases; bases with no gene match: 6. Looked up from germline, CDR1 is DFQATT and CDR2 is SNEGSKA (reference sequence). The CDR3 is 16 amino acids. In nucleotides, the CDR3 is TGCAGTGCTAAAGGACAGGGGGCGAACGGGGCCAACGTCCTGACTTTC. It is translated as CSAKGQGANGANVLTF.

The CDR3 protein is CASSQDWNNSPLHF. The CDR3 coding sequence is TGTGCCAGCAGCCAAGATTGGAACAATTCACCCCTCCACTTT. V is TRBV3-1 and J is TRBJ1-6; D remains ambiguous. This CDR3 has 14 amino acids. V dropped 0 bases and J dropped 7 bases, with 7 bases sitting between them. Looked up from germline, CDR1 is LGHDT and CDR2 is YNNKEL (reference sequence).

The V call is TRBV6-2 or TRBV6-3, the J call TRBJ2-2; weak D call: TRBD1 (6 bases). V lost 3 bases and J 4 bases, leaving 9 bases between the germline ends. Per germline, CDR1 MNHEY and CDR2 SVGEGT. CDR3 length equals 14 residues. Written as DNA, the CDR3 is TGTGCCAGCAGTTATACAGGGACCACCGGGGAGCTGTTTTTT. This encodes CASSYTGTTGELFF.

Concerning this clonotype itself: The CDR3 carries no conserved terminal phenylalanine or tryptophan, so it likely arises from a read error. The chain has TRBV7-9 and TRBJ2-1; 9 nucleotides line up with TRBD1. The CDR3 sequence is 15 residues long. J lost 3 bases, V lost 5 bases, and 5 bases had no gene match. The germline V gene encodes CDR1 SEHNR and CDR2 FQNEAQ (reference sequence). CDR3 in amino acids: CASSPRQGVYNEQFS. The CDR3 DNA reads TGTGCCAGCAGCCCCAGACAGGGGGTCTACAATGAGCAGTTCTCC.

This clonotype appeared a few times. One end of the junction varies from germline; a read error may be responsible. This chain joins TRBV6-5 and TRBJ2-7; D is uncertain. Germline V gives CDR1 MNHEY, CDR2 SVGAGI. The length of the CDR3 is 14 residues. This CDR3 is CTSKELGSTYEQYF. The CDR3 bases are TGTACCAGCAAAGAGTTAGGGTCCACCTACGAGCAGTACTTC.

The chain links TRBV20-1 to TRBJ1-4; the D gene is possibly TRBD1 (5 bases). V lost 2 bases and J lost 8, with 15 bases in between. The CDR3 extends over 14 amino acids. The V gene's germline CDR1 is DFQATT and CDR2 SNEGSKA (reference sequence). DNA of the CDR3: TGCAGTGCTAGACCCGATCCCGGGGGGGAAAAACTGTTTTTT. Encoded protein: CSARPDPGGEKLFF.

The chain combines TRBV29-1 with TRBJ1-3; no firm D call. The CDR3 is 13 amino acids. Germline V gene lookup returns CDR1 SQVTM and CDR2 ANQGSEA. V was trimmed by 2 bases and J by 0 bases, leaving 5 bases between them. Written as DNA, the CDR3 is TGCAGCGTTGAAAGCGCCTCTGGAAACACCATATATTTT. Protein product: CSVESASGNTIYF. Complete variable domain (other parts from reference TRBV29-1 and TRBJ1-3): SAVISQKPSRDICQRGTSLTIQCQVDSQVTMMFWYRQQPGQSLTLIATANQGSEATYESGFVIDKFPISRPNLTFSTLTVSNMSPEDSSIYLCSVESASGNTIYFGEGSWLTVV.

The chain has TRBV2 and TRBJ2-4, with a tentative D call TRBD1 (7 bases). V lost 7 bases to trimming and J lost 5 bases, with 15 bases between them. The V gene's germline CDR1 is SNHLY and CDR2 FYNNEI. The CDR3 consists of 14 residues. The CDR3 here is CASKRRGTENIQYF. The CDR3, as DNA: TGTGCCAGCAAAAGACGCGGGACAGAAAACATTCAGTACTTC.

The rearrangement joins TRBV4-1 to TRBJ1-1, with no clear D. The germline V gene encodes CDR1 MGHRA and CDR2 YSYEKL. V lost 3 bases, J lost 3 bases, and 14 bases lay in between. The length of the CDR3 is 15 residues. The CDR3 sequence: CASSHSYGPDTEAFF. The CDR3 DNA is TGCGCCAGCAGCCATAGCTACGGTCCCGACACTGAAGCTTTCTTT.

The chain recombines TRBV20-1 with TRBJ1-1; the match to TRBD1 covers 7 bases. Looked up from germline, CDR1 is DFQATT and CDR2 is SNEGSKA (reference sequence). There are 13 residues in the CDR3. The J segment lost 4 bases and the V segment lost 6 bases, leaving 8 bases of the junction unmatched. CDR3 nucleotide sequence: TGCAGTGCCCTGACAGGGAAGGGCACTGAAGCTTTCTTT. Amino acids: CSALTGKGTEAFF.